One sample yielded the 9 T cell receptor beta chains listed below, sequenced in a study of memory CD8 T cells in hepatitis C reinfection. Data came from immunoSEQ multiplex PCR; TCRdb stores just in-frame clones and leaves some out. Of tens of thousands of clones detected, roughly 90% appear once; the ten largest clones hold more than 0.95%. The sample's time point: peak reinfection, 3 to 8 weeks after reinfection detection. No in vitro expansion preceded TCR sequencing of the sorted cells. Sequencing used naive CD8+ T cells sorted from blood. These receptors all come from a man younger than 35 with hepatitis C virus infection.

Only a few counts were recorded for this clone. The chain carries TRBV5-1 and TRBJ1-4; 12 nucleotides line up with TRBD1. Unmatched junction bases numbered 5, after V lost 4 bases and J lost 7 bases. CDR3 length: 15 amino acids. Germline V gene lookup returns CDR1 SGHRS and CDR2 YFSETQ. Here the CDR3 DNA reads TGCGCCAGCAGCCCTGGGACAGGGGGCCCTGAAAAACTGTTTTTT. Amino acids: CASSPGTGGPEKLFF.

The sample holds one count of this clone. The chain is built from TRBV27 and TRBJ2-4, with 8 bases aligning to TRBD2. This CDR3 is 14 amino acids long. The V gene end was trimmed by 5 bases and the J gene end by 7 bases; junction bases not matched to a gene: 7. The germline V gene has CDR1 MNHEY and CDR2 SMNVEV (reference sequence). CDR3 sequence: CASSVRGGGNIQYF. CDR3 in DNA: TGTGCCAGCAGTGTACGGGGGGGAGGGAACATTCAGTACTTC.

The chain combines TRBV5-8 with TRBJ1-1; TRBD1 matches 8 bases. Germline loops: CDR1 SGHTS, CDR2 YDEGEE. The CDR3 extends over 14 amino acids. V was pared by 3 bases and J by 8 bases, with 9 bases of the junction left unmatched. The DNA of the CDR3 is TGTGCCAGCAGCTCGGGCCGGGACAGGAAAGAAGCTTTCTTT. It encodes CASSSGRDRKEAFF.

CDR3 in DNA: TGTGCCAGCAGTACGGGACAGATAAACTATGGCTACACCTTC. It is translated as CASSTGQINYGYTF. The chain has TRBV2 and TRBJ1-2; TRBD1 matches at 7 bases. V gave up 5 bases and J gave up 2 bases; unmatched junction bases: 5. Germline V gene data show CDR1 as SNHLY and CDR2 as FYNNEI. The CDR3 contains 14 residues.

J is TRBJ1-2 and V is TRBV14, with D uncertain. Germline CDR1 and CDR2: SGHDN and FVKESK. Trimming shortened V by 4 bases and J by 3 bases, and 12 bases separated the two germline ends. CDR3 length equals 14 residues. The CDR3 loop reads CASSPGGGYYGYTF. Here the CDR3 DNA reads TGTGCCAGCAGCCCAGGTGGAGGGTACTATGGCTACACCTTC.

The rearrangement joins TRBV29-1 to TRBJ2-7; weak D call: TRBD1 (5 bases). The V end lost 4 bases, the J end lost 3 bases, and 13 bases lay between the germline ends. Germline V gene lookup returns CDR1 SQVTM and CDR2 ANQGSEA. This CDR3 contains 13 residues. The CDR3 bases are TGCAGCGTTGTAGGCGGCAGGGTCTACGAGCAGTACTTC. Protein product: CSVVGGRVYEQYF.

The J gene is TRBJ1-2, the V gene TRBV28; 11 bases line up with TRBD1. The CDR3 has 17 residues. Per germline, CDR1 MDHEN and CDR2 SYDVKM. The V and J ends lost 5 bases and 3 bases, in that order; junction bases with no gene match: 11. Here the CDR3 reads CASSPQDRGHPDYGYTF. In DNA form, the CDR3 reads TGTGCCAGCAGTCCCCAGGACAGGGGGCATCCTGACTATGGCTACACCTTC.

The chain carries TRBV6-5 and TRBJ2-5; D perhaps matches TRBD2 (6 bases). Between the trimmed V and J ends, which lost 5 bases and 1 base, there was a span of 14 bases. Germline V gene data show CDR1 as MNHEY and CDR2 as SVGAGI. The CDR3 covers 15 residues. This CDR3 is CASSTSLASQETQYF. CDR3 nucleotide sequence: TGTGCCAGCAGTACCTCACTAGCATCCCAAGAGACCCAGTACTTC.

The chain has TRBV7-2 and TRBJ2-1; TRBD2 aligns across 12 bases. Trimming took 5 bases from V and 0 from J; bases not matched to a gene: 2. The CDR3 is 16 amino acids. Germline V gene lookup returns CDR1 SGHTA and CDR2 FQGNSA. The DNA for the CDR3 is TGTGCCAGCAGCAAGGGACTAGCGGGCTCCTACAATGAGCAGTTCTTC. It is translated as CASSKGLAGSYNEQFF. Supplemented by reference TRBV7-2 and TRBJ2-1, the full variable domain reads GAGVSQSPSNKVTEKGKDVELRCDPISGHTALYWYRQSLGQGLEFLIYFQGNSAPDKSGLPSDRFSAERTGGSVSTLTIQRTQQEDSAVYLCASSKGLAGSYNEQFFGPGTRLTVL.